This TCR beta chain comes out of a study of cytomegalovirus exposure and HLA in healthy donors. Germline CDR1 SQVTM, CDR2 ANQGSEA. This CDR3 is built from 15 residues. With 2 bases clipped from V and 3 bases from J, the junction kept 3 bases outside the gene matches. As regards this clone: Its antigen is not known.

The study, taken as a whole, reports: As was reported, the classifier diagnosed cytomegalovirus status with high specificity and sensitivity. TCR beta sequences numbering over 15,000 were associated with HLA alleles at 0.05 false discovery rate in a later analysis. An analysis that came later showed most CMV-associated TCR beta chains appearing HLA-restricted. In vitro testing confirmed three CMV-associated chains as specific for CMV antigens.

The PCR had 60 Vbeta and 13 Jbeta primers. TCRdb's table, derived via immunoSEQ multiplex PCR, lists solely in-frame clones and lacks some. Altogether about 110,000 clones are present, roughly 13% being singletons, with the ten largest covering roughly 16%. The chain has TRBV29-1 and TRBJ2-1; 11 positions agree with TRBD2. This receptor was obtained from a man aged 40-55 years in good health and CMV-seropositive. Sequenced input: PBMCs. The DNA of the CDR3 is TGCAGCGTTGAACTAGCGGGAGGTAACTACAATGAGCAGTTCTTC. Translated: CSVELAGGNYNEQFF.